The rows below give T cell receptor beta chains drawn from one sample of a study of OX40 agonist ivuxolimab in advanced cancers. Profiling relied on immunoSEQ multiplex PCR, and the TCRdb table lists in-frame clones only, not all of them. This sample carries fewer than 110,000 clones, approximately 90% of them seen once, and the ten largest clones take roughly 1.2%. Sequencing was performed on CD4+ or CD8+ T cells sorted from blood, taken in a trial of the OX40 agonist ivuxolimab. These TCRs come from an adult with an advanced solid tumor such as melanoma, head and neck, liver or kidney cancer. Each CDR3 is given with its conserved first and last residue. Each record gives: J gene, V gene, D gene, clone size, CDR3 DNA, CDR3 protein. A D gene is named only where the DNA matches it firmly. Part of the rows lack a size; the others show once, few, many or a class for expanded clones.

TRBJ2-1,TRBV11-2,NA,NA,TGTGCCAGCAGCTTAAACAGGTACCCCTACAATGAGCAGTTCTTC,CASSLNRYPYNEQFF
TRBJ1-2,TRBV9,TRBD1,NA,TGTGCCAGCAGCCCCCAAGGGGGCGGTTTTGGCTACACCTTC,CASSPQGGGFGYTF
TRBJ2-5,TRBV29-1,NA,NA,TGCAGCACTGGACTTCAAGAGACCCAGTACTTC,CSTGLQETQYF
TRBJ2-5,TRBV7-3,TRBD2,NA,TGTGCCAGCAGCTTGGGTGCTAGCGGGGAGACCCAGTACTTC,CASSLGASGETQYF
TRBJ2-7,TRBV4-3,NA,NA,TGCGCCAGCAGCCAAGTGTTGGTAGGGATGTACGAGCAGTACTTC,CASSQVLVGMYEQYF
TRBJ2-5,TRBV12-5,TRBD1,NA,TGTGCTAGTAGGGGACAGGGTTCGCAAGAGACCCAGTACTTC,CASRGQGSQETQYF
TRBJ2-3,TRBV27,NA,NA,TGTGCCAGCAGTTTAATGGAGGGAGGAGTAACAGATACGCAGTATTTT,CASSLMEGGVTDTQYF
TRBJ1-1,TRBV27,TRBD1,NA,TGTGCCAGCTGTAGACAGGGATTGTCGGGGACTGAAGCTTTCTTT,CASCRQGLSGTEAFF
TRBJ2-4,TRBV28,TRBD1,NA,TGTGCCAGCAGTCGACAGGGGATGAACATTCAGTACTTC,CASSRQGMNIQYF
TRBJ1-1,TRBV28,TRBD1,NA,TGTGCCAGCCGGCCTCTGACCACAGGGGGCTACACTGAAGCTTTCTTT,CASRPLTTGGYTEAFF
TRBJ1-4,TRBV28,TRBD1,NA,TGTGCCAGCAGTCCCGCCGAGGGGGCGTCGGCCGAAAAACTGTTTTTT,CASSPAEGASAEKLFF
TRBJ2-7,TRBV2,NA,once,TGTGCCAGCCGCCTAGGCTCCTACGAGCAGTACTTC,CASRLGSYEQYF
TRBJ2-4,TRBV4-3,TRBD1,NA,TGCGCCAGCAGCCAAACCGGGACAGGGTTGGACATTCAGTACTTC,CASSQTGTGLDIQYF
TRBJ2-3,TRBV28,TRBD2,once,TGTGCCAGCAGTTTAACGGCGGGAGGGGGCACAGATACGCAGTATTTT,CASSLTAGGGTDTQYF
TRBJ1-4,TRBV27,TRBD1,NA,TGTGCCAGCAGTTGGGACAGAGCTAATGAAAAACTGTTTTTT,CASSWDRANEKLFF
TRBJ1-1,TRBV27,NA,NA,TGTGCCAGCAGTCGGGCAGAAATGAACACTGAAGCTTTCTTT,CASSRAEMNTEAFF
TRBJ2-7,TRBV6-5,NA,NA,TGTGCCAGCAGTTACGCCGGGGACATTTCCTACGAGCAGTACTTC,CASSYAGDISYEQYF
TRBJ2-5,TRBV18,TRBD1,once,TGTGCCAGCTCACCGGGGACAGGGGGAGGAGAGACCCAGTACTTC,CASSPGTGGGETQYF
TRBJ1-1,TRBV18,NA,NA,TGTGCCAGCTCAGAGATGAACACTGAAGCTTTCTTT,CASSEMNTEAFF
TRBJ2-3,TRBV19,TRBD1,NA,TGTGCCAGTTTACAGGGGCTTGGCACAGATACGCAGTATTTT,CASLQGLGTDTQYF
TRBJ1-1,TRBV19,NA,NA,TGTGCCAGTAGTATGGCAGGGATCACTGAAGCTTTCTTT,CASSMAGITEAFF
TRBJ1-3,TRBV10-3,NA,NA,TGTGCCATCAGGAGACAGGAAGGCTCTGGAAACACCATATATTTT,CAIRRQEGSGNTIYF
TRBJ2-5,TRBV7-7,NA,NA,TGTGCTAGCAGCTTAGTTGGGGCTGGCAAAGAGACCCAGTACTTC,CASSLVGAGKETQYF